Below are 20 T cell receptor beta chains sequenced from a single sample in a study of CD4 T cells in relation to SARS-CoV-2 and coronaviruses. TCRdb's table, derived via immunoSEQ multiplex PCR, lists solely in-frame clones and lacks some. The sample carries about 31,000 clones, roughly 76% recorded once. No cognate antigen is known for these TCRs. Material: memory CD4+ T cells from PBMCs, cultured in vitro. All receptors come from an adult with COVID-19.

The chain is built from TRBV5-3 and TRBJ2-7, with TRBD2 matching 10 bases. TRBV5-3 is an ORF, with its function uncertain. This CDR3 region has 16 residues. Germline trimming cut 4 bases from V and 7 bases from J; bases unmatched to any gene: 14. The CDR3: CARSDRGLAGEGEQYF. CDR3 nucleotides: TGTGCCAGAAGCGATAGGGGGCTAGCGGGAGAGGGGGAGCAGTACTTC.

This clone has just one count. The CDR3 spells CASSPFKWPQPGRSSYEQYF. DNA of the CDR3: TGTGCCAGCAGCCCCTTTAAGTGGCCGCAACCGGGACGGAGCTCCTACGAGCAGTACTTC. V gene TRBV28 combines with J gene TRBJ2-7; TRBD1 or TRBD2 may be the D gene (5 bases each). Trimming left V 6 bases short and J 0 bases short, with 30 bases between. The CDR3 extends over 20 amino acids. The germline V gene has CDR1 MDHEN and CDR2 SYDVKM.

The J gene is TRBJ2-1, the V gene TRBV4-1; a weak D match, TRBD2 (6 bases). Germline V lookup: CDR1 MGHRA, CDR2 YSYEKL. This CDR3 comprises 16 residues. Trimming left V 5 bases short and J 6 bases short, with 20 bases between. CDR3 DNA: TGCGCCAGCAGCTCAGAGCCAGGACTACGCTTCAATGAGCAGTTCTTC. Its translation is CASSSEPGLRFNEQFF.

The CDR3 sequence is CASRMTGAGNTIYF. CDR3 nucleotide sequence: TGTGCCAGCAGGATGACAGGGGCTGGAAACACCATATATTTT. The J gene is TRBJ1-3, the V gene TRBV5-5; 8 nucleotides line up with TRBD1. This CDR3 is built from 14 residues. V was pared by 5 bases and J by 2 bases, with 3 bases of the junction left unmatched. Germline V CDR1 and CDR2: SGHKS, YYEKEE (reference sequence).

The chain carries TRBV5-1 and TRBJ2-7; TRBD2 matches at 11 bases. V gave up 0 bases and J gave up 3 bases; unmatched junction bases: 8. This CDR3 has 17 amino acids. Germline V gives CDR1 SGHRS, CDR2 YFSETQ. Here the CDR3 reads CASSLDSGRALGYEQYF. The CDR3 DNA is TGCGCCAGCAGCTTGGATAGCGGGAGGGCCCTGGGCTACGAGCAGTACTTC.

A few counts support this clone. The rearrangement links TRBV3-1 (or the pseudogene TRBV3-2) to TRBJ2-1; D unresolved. Germline loops: CDR1 LGHDT, CDR2 YNNKEL (reference sequence). The CDR3 has 13 amino acids. V was shortened by 3 bases and J by 7 bases, with 10 bases between the two germline ends. DNA of the CDR3: TGTGCCAGCAGCCACACGCAGGTAAATGAGCAGTTCTTC. Its protein is CASSHTQVNEQFF.

The J gene is TRBJ1-1, the V gene TRBV21-1; the D call TRBD1 from the table was never checked on the DNA. TRBV21-1 corresponds to a pseudogene. The CDR3 has 17 residues. The CDR3 DNA reads TGTGCCAGCAGCAACGCCCAAATGTGGGGGCTAAGAGGTGAAGCTTTCTTT. This sequence encodes CASSNAQMWGLRGEAFF.

J is TRBJ2-7 and V is TRBV5-1; 7 bases match TRBD1. Germline V gives CDR1 SGHRS, CDR2 YFSETQ. This CDR3 has 13 residues. J lost 2 bases, V lost 2 bases, and 1 base had no gene match. CDR3 in amino acids: CASSFGTAYEQYF. CDR3 sequence (DNA): TGCGCCAGCAGCTTCGGGACAGCCTACGAGCAGTACTTC.

The gene calls are TRBV5-1 and TRBJ2-7; D is perhaps TRBD1 (6 bases). V was pared by 4 bases and J by 1 base, with 12 bases between. CDR1 is SGHRS and CDR2 is YFSETQ in the germline V gene. The CDR3 is made up of 14 amino acids. The CDR3 DNA is TGCGCCAGCAGCCGAGAAGGGGGTTCCTACGAGCAGTACTTC. Its protein product is CASSREGGSYEQYF.

This clone has just a few counts. The chain carries TRBV7-3 and TRBJ2-1; TRBD2 matches at 14 bases. V lost 1 base, J lost 9 bases, and 2 bases stayed unmatched. Per the germline V gene, CDR1 is SGHTA and CDR2 is FQGTGA. This CDR3 spans 15 amino acids. The CDR3 sequence: CASSLRTSGRSEQFF. The CDR3 coding sequence is TGTGCCAGCAGCTTAAGGACTAGCGGGAGGTCTGAGCAGTTCTTC.

This chain connects TRBV28 to TRBJ1-2; D not certain. This CDR3 spans 13 amino acids. Per germline, CDR1 MDHEN and CDR2 SYDVKM. V lost 9 bases to trimming and J lost 0 bases, with 11 bases between them. The CDR3 region has the DNA TGTGCCAGTAAGGGAGTTACTAACTATGGCTACACCTTC. Protein sequence: CASKGVTNYGYTF.

J is TRBJ2-5 and V is TRBV30; D not resolved. CDR3 length: 13 residues. Germline V lookup: CDR1 GTSNPN, CDR2 SVGIG (reference sequence). V was pared by 2 bases and J by 2 bases, with 9 bases between. The CDR3 DNA sequence: TGTGCCTGGAGTACCCGAAGGCAAGAGACCCAGTACTTC. This encodes CAWSTRRQETQYF.

This CDR3 reads CASRRGKDTQYF. The CDR3 region has the DNA TGCGCCAGCAGGAGGGGTAAGGATACGCAGTATTTT. The gene calls are TRBV5-1 and TRBJ2-3; D is perhaps TRBD1 or TRBD2 (5 bases each). There are 12 residues in the CDR3. The V end was cut by 5 bases, the J end by 6 bases, with 10 bases between. Germline CDR1 reads SGHRS; CDR2 reads YFSETQ.

The V call is TRBV18, the J call TRBJ1-1, with D possibly being TRBD1 (5 bases). The V end lost 0 bases, the J end lost 7 bases, and 9 bases lay between the germline ends. The CDR3 sequence is 13 residues long. The V gene's germline CDR1 is KGHSH and CDR2 LQKENI. The CDR3 DNA sequence: TGTGCCAGCTCACCACCGCAGGGCGATGAAGCTTTCTTT. It encodes CASSPPQGDEAFF. The variable domain in full, completed from reference TRBV18 and TRBJ1-1, reads NAGVMQNPRHLVRRRGQEARLRCSPMKGHSHVYWYRQLPEEGLKFMVYLQKENIIDESGMPKERFSAEFPKEGPSILRIQQVVRGDSAAYFCASSPPQGDEAFFGQGTRLTVV.

The rearrangement uses TRBV2 and TRBJ2-5; D remains unclear. Trimming stripped 2 bases from V and 2 bases from J, with 12 bases between. This CDR3 has 15 amino acids. The germline V gene encodes CDR1 SNHLY and CDR2 FYNNEI. CDR3 protein: CASSESRQFQETQYF. CDR3 DNA: TGTGCCAGCAGTGAATCGCGGCAGTTTCAAGAGACCCAGTACTTC.

This clone was seen more than once but under ten times. The chain carries TRBV7-3 and TRBJ2-3; possible D gene TRBD2, 6 bases. The CDR3 is made up of 15 amino acids. The germline V and J ends were trimmed by 0 bases and 2 bases, with 9 bases remaining between them. Germline CDR1 and CDR2: SGHTA and FQGTGA. CDR3 bases: TGTGCCAGCAGCTTAACGGGGGGAACCACAGATACGCAGTATTTT. Its protein product is CASSLTGGTTDTQYF.

V usage is TRBV11-2 and J usage is TRBJ2-7; a possible D gene is TRBD1 (6 bases). Looked up from germline, CDR1 is SGHAT and CDR2 is FQNNGV. V lost 0 bases and J lost 10, with 16 bases in between. This CDR3 region has 14 residues. The CDR3: CASSLERVTGGQYF. The CDR3 DNA follows: TGTGCCAGCAGCTTAGAGCGGGTGACAGGCGGACAGTACTTC.

This clone was seen a single time. The genes are TRBV7-9 and TRBJ2-1, with a tentative D call TRBD1 (6 bases). The germline V gene has CDR1 SEHNR and CDR2 FQNEAQ (reference sequence). V gave up 5 bases and J gave up 4 bases, with 21 bases separating them. This CDR3 contains 17 residues. DNA for the CDR3: TGTGCCAGCAGCGCGGGCCCGGGGTCAGGGGAGTACAATGAGCAGTTCTTC. It codes for CASSAGPGSGEYNEQFF.

CDR3 residues: CASSQPQGKVEETQYF. CDR3 sequence (DNA): TGCGCCAGCAGCCAGCCCCAGGGGAAGGTAGAAGAGACCCAGTACTTC. The chain employs TRBV5-1 and TRBJ2-5; possibly TRBD1 for D (6 bases). Trimming shortened V by 4 bases and J by 3 bases, and 19 bases separated the two germline ends. CDR3 length: 16 residues. CDR1 and CDR2 from the germline V gene are SGHRS and YFSETQ.

The rearrangement links TRBV4-1 to TRBJ1-2; a possible D gene is TRBD1 (5 bases). V was cut by 1 base and J by 5 bases, with 14 bases left in between. Per the germline V gene, CDR1 is MGHRA and CDR2 is YSYEKL. This CDR3 is 15 amino acids long. The CDR3 coding sequence is TGCGCCAGCAGCCAAGGACAGACGACTCGGTATGGCTACACCTTC. As protein: CASSQGQTTRYGYTF.